These T cell receptor beta chains were read from a single sample in a study of blood T cell repertoires in COVID-19. Some clones are missing from TCRdb's copy, which holds only in-frame ones; the method was immunoSEQ multiplex PCR. The sample lists about 110,000 clones; under 90% were seen once. Sequenced: peripheral blood. All receptors come from a woman in her sixties with acute or convalescent COVID-19. CDR3s include the opening cysteine and the closing phenylalanine or tryptophan. Each record gives: CDR3 DNA, CDR3 protein, J gene, D gene, V gene, clone size. D genes are given only for firm matches. The size entry is marked missing in some rows and otherwise reads once, few, many or a size class.

DNA: TGTGCCAGTAGTAGACTAGCGGGGGGGGGCGAGACCCAGTACTTC
CDR3: CASSRLAGGGETQYF
J: TRBJ2-5
D: TRBD2
V: TRBV19
size: once

DNA: TGCAGTGCTAGTGTACTAGCGGGGCAAGAGACCCAGTACTTC
CDR3: CSASVLAGQETQYF
J: TRBJ2-5
D: TRBD2
V: TRBV20-1
size: NA

DNA: TGTGCCAGCAGTGAATTAGAAGAGACCCAGTACTTC
CDR3: CASSELEETQYF
J: TRBJ2-5
D: NA
V: TRBV2
size: few

DNA: TGTGCCAGCTGCCTACAGGGAGATCAGCCCCAGCATTTT
CDR3: CASCLQGDQPQHF
J: TRBJ1-5
D: NA
V: TRBV7-9
size: NA

DNA: TGCAGCGTTGAGATCTCGGGGACAGGTACCTACGAGCAGTACTTC
CDR3: CSVEISGTGTYEQYF
J: TRBJ2-7
D: TRBD1
V: TRBV29-1
size: NA

DNA: TGTGCCAGCAGCCTCCTAGCGGGGGGGGACACCGGGGAGCTGTTTTTT
CDR3: CASSLLAGGDTGELFF
J: TRBJ2-2
D: TRBD2
V: TRBV11-2
size: NA

DNA: TGTGCCAGCAGCGCTAACCCTCCCGGGACAGGGGACCACGAGCAGTACTTC
CDR3: CASSANPPGTGDHEQYF
J: TRBJ2-7
D: TRBD1
V: TRBV11-3
size: NA

DNA: TGCGCCAGCAGTGATACAGGGAAGTACGAGCAGTACTTC
CDR3: CASSDTGKYEQYF
J: TRBJ2-7
D: NA
V: TRBV4-1
size: NA

DNA: TGTGCCAGCAGCTTAAGGGGTCCAGAGACCCAGTACTTC
CDR3: CASSLRGPETQYF
J: TRBJ2-5
D: NA
V: TRBV7-8
size: NA

DNA: TGTGCCAGCAGGTACAGCTACCTCAATGGTGGCTACGAGCAGTACTTC
CDR3: CASRYSYLNGGYEQYF
J: TRBJ2-7
D: NA
V: TRBV2
size: NA

DNA: TGTGCCAGTAGTACCTCAGGTGATGCTTGGTATGGCTACACCTTC
CDR3: CASSTSGDAWYGYTF
J: TRBJ1-2
D: NA
V: TRBV19
size: NA

DNA: TGCAGTGCTAGTAAGGCGATAGCGGGAGGGGGTGAGCAGTTCTTC
CDR3: CSASKAIAGGGEQFF
J: TRBJ2-1
D: TRBD2
V: TRBV20-1
size: NA

DNA: TGTGCCACCAGCGGCGGCGAAAGCTCCTACAATGAGCAGTTCTTC
CDR3: CATSGGESSYNEQFF
J: TRBJ2-1
D: NA
V: TRBV15
size: once

DNA: TGTGCCAGCAGTGAATTCGGAGGGCAGGGGGTCACCGGGGAGCTGTTTTTT
CDR3: CASSEFGGQGVTGELFF
J: TRBJ2-2
D: NA
V: TRBV6-1
size: few

DNA: TGTGCCACCAGCAGAGATTTTCCGGCAGGGGCAAACAATGAGCAGTTCTTC
CDR3: CATSRDFPAGANNEQFF
J: TRBJ2-1
D: NA
V: TRBV15
size: NA

DNA: TGTGCCTGGAGTGTTACGGGGTATGGCTACACCTTC
CDR3: CAWSVTGYGYTF
J: TRBJ1-2
D: NA
V: TRBV30
size: NA

DNA: TGTGCCAGCAGCCCGGGACAGTTCTCCTACGAGCAGTACTTC
CDR3: CASSPGQFSYEQYF
J: TRBJ2-7
D: TRBD1
V: TRBV11-2
size: NA

DNA: TGTGCCAGCAGTTTAACCCAGGGGCGTTACACTGAAGCTTTCTTT
CDR3: CASSLTQGRYTEAFF
J: TRBJ1-1
D: NA
V: TRBV27
size: NA

DNA: TGCAGCGCATTAGCGGGGGGGCGGACCGGGGAGCTGTTTTTT
CDR3: CSALAGGRTGELFF
J: TRBJ2-2
D: TRBD2
V: TRBV29-1
size: few

DNA: TGCGCCAGCAGCTTGGCTACAGAGAACACTGAAGCTTTCTTT
CDR3: CASSLATENTEAFF
J: TRBJ1-1
D: NA
V: TRBV5-1
size: few

DNA: TGTGCCAGCAGCCTTACAGGGGCGGAGACCCAGTACTTC
CDR3: CASSLTGAETQYF
J: TRBJ2-5
D: TRBD1
V: TRBV5-6
size: few

DNA: TGTGCCAGCTCCCCCGAGATGAACACTGAAGCTTTCTTT
CDR3: CASSPEMNTEAFF
J: TRBJ1-1
D: NA
V: TRBV18
size: NA

DNA: TGCGCCAGCAGCCCAACGGACAGGGGAGACTACGAGCAGTACTTC
CDR3: CASSPTDRGDYEQYF
J: TRBJ2-7
D: TRBD1
V: TRBV5-1
size: NA

DNA: TGTGCCTGGAGTGGGACTAGGGCCGACAATGAGCAGTTCTTC
CDR3: CAWSGTRADNEQFF
J: TRBJ2-1
D: TRBD2
V: TRBV30
size: once

DNA: TGTGCCACCAGTGATTCCTCAGGGGGTGTGAGCACAGATACGCAGTATTTT
CDR3: CATSDSSGGVSTDTQYF
J: TRBJ2-3
D: TRBD1
V: TRBV24-1
size: NA

DNA: TGCAGCGGAGGGACAATAACCTACAATGAGCAGTTCTTC
CDR3: CSGGTITYNEQFF
J: TRBJ2-1
D: NA
V: TRBV29-1
size: once

DNA: TGCGCCAGCAGCCAAGTGGGACTTGGTGGGTACCAAGAGACCCAGTACTTC
CDR3: CASSQVGLGGYQETQYF
J: TRBJ2-5
D: NA
V: TRBV4-1
size: NA

DNA: TGTGCCAGCAGCCAAGAAGCGGGTGCCTACAATGAGCAGTTCTTC
CDR3: CASSQEAGAYNEQFF
J: TRBJ2-1
D: NA
V: TRBV3-1/TRBV3-2
size: NA

DNA: TGCGCCAGCAGCCAAGGAGGTTTGGCGGGAGGGCCTCGTGAGCAGTTCTTC
CDR3: CASSQGGLAGGPREQFF
J: TRBJ2-1
D: TRBD2
V: TRBV4-1
size: NA

DNA: TGTGCCAGCAGCCCGTCGGATACGCAGTATTTT
CDR3: CASSPSDTQYF
J: TRBJ2-3
D: NA
V: TRBV6-5
size: NA

DNA: TGCGCCAGCAGTTTGACAGGAGCAACTAATGAAAAACTGTTTTTT
CDR3: CASSLTGATNEKLFF
J: TRBJ1-4
D: NA
V: TRBV5-1
size: NA

DNA: TGTGCCAGCAGTACAGTCCTACAACAGGGGGAAAGAGAGACCCAGTACTTC
CDR3: CASSTVLQQGERETQYF
J: TRBJ2-5
D: TRBD1
V: TRBV28
size: NA

DNA: TGTGCCAGCAGTTTAAAGACTAGCGGGGGGTACGAGCAGTACTTC
CDR3: CASSLKTSGGYEQYF
J: TRBJ2-7
D: TRBD2
V: TRBV27
size: NA

DNA: TGTGCCAGCCAACTAGCGGGTACCGGGGAGCTGTTTTTT
CDR3: CASQLAGTGELFF
J: TRBJ2-2
D: TRBD2
V: TRBV11-3
size: NA

DNA: TGTGCCAGCAGCGTAGGGGCGGGGAGCTCCTACAATGAGCAGTTCTTC
CDR3: CASSVGAGSSYNEQFF
J: TRBJ2-1
D: NA
V: TRBV9
size: NA

DNA: TGCGCCAGCAGCCTCTATATGAACACTGAAGCTTTCTTT
CDR3: CASSLYMNTEAFF
J: TRBJ1-1
D: NA
V: TRBV5-1
size: NA

DNA: TGCAGCGCTATGACAGGGGGCGGGCAGCCCCAGCATTTT
CDR3: CSAMTGGGQPQHF
J: TRBJ1-5
D: TRBD1
V: TRBV29-1
size: few

DNA: TGCAGTGCTAGTTTAGCGGGAGGGGACCAAGAGACCCAGTACTTC
CDR3: CSASLAGGDQETQYF
J: TRBJ2-5
D: TRBD2
V: TRBV20-1
size: NA

DNA: TGCGCCAGCAGCCAAGCAGGTATTAGCACAGATACGCAGTATTTT
CDR3: CASSQAGISTDTQYF
J: TRBJ2-3
D: NA
V: TRBV4-1
size: many

DNA: TGTGCCAGCATCCCCCCGGCAGGGCGAGAGACCCAGTACTTC
CDR3: CASIPPAGRETQYF
J: TRBJ2-5
D: NA
V: TRBV7-2
size: NA

DNA: TGTGCCAGCAGTTTACTCGACAGGGGGTCGACTGAAGCTTTCTTT
CDR3: CASSLLDRGSTEAFF
J: TRBJ1-1
D: TRBD1
V: TRBV27
size: few

DNA: TGTGCCATCAGTGAGTCAAGGGGGGGGACTGAAGCTTTCTTT
CDR3: CAISESRGGTEAFF
J: TRBJ1-1
D: NA
V: TRBV10-3
size: NA

DNA: TGTGCCAGCAAAACAGACCTGAACACTGAAGCTTTCTTT
CDR3: CASKTDLNTEAFF
J: TRBJ1-1
D: NA
V: TRBV12-3/TRBV12-4
size: NA

DNA: TGCAGCTTCCGTGGACAGGGGATCTACGAGCAGTACTTC
CDR3: CSFRGQGIYEQYF
J: TRBJ2-7
D: TRBD1
V: TRBV29-1
size: NA

DNA: TGTGCCAGCAGACTACCCGGCGGGTCCTACAATGAGCAGTTCTTC
CDR3: CASRLPGGSYNEQFF
J: TRBJ2-1
D: NA
V: TRBV6-5
size: NA